The rows below give T cell receptor beta chains drawn from one sample of a study of T cells in Graves' hyperthyroidism and ophthalmopathy. TCRdb analysed the multiplex PCR reads with MiXCR anew, one entry per CDR3 protein. This sample carries about 720,000 distinct CDR3 sequences, 16% of them seen once, and the ten largest clones take roughly 8%. The sample consisted of blood. Receptors originate from a man between 18 and 29 years old with Graves' hyperthyroidism. Each CDR3 is given with its conserved first and last residue. The order of the fields is D gene, J gene, V gene, clone size, CDR3 protein, CDR3 DNA. D genes are given only for firm matches. Where a row states a size, it is once, few, many or the class of an expanded clone; other rows omit it.

.,TRBJ2-7,TRBV6-1,.,CASNSGQYYEQYF,TGTGCCAGCAACTCCGGGCAGTACTACGAGCAGTACTTC
.,TRBJ2-3,TRBV6-2/TRBV6-3,few,CASSRQNTDTQYF,TGTGCCAGCAGTCGACAGAACACAGATACGCAGTATTTT
.,TRBJ1-5,TRBV12-3/TRBV12-4,few,CASSPGGGGGNQPQHF,TGTGCCAGCAGCCCGGGGGGCGGGGGCGGCAATCAGCCCCAGCATTTT
.,TRBJ1-3,TRBV5-1,.,CASAGTPSGNTIYF,TGCGCCAGCGCCGGAACCCCCTCTGGAAACACCATATATTTT
.,TRBJ1-4,TRBV20-1,.,CSARGYTATNEKLFF,TGCAGTGCTAGGGGCTACACCGCAACTAATGAAAAACTGTTTTTT
TRBD1,TRBJ1-2,TRBV7-9,.,CASSLDWVDRVDGYTF,TGTGCCAGCAGCTTAGATTGGGTGGACAGGGTCGATGGCTACACCTTC
.,TRBJ2-5,TRBV6-1,many,CASSYDSLHF,TGTGCCAGCAGTTATGACTCTCTGCACTTC
.,TRBJ2-3,TRBV20-1,.,CSLDGGSSTDTQYF,TGCAGTCTCGACGGGGGCTCTAGCACAGATACGCAGTATTTT
.,TRBJ2-2,TRBV19,.,CASGIVGYANTGELFF,TGTGCCAGTGGTATAGTGGGTTACGCGAACACCGGGGAGCTGTTTTTT
.,TRBJ1-5,TRBV6-6,.,CASSLLGGRNQPQHF,TGTGCCAGCAGTTTACTCGGGGGTAGGAATCAGCCCCAGCATTTT
TRBD2,TRBJ2-1,TRBV7-9,many,CASSPKVGRTHEQFF,TGTGCCAGCAGCCCGAAGGTCGGGAGGACACATGAGCAGTTCTTC
.,TRBJ1-1,TRBV28,many,CASRQGRTEAFF,TGTGCCAGCAGGCAAGGAAGGACTGAAGCTTTCTTT
TRBD1,TRBJ2-5,TRBV30,many,CASGTGQETQYF,TGTGCCTCCGGGACAGGGCAAGAGACCCAGTACTTC
TRBD2,TRBJ2-7,TRBV6-1,few,CASSRPGGEQYF,TGTGCCAGCAGTCGACCCGGGGGGGAGCAGTACTTC
TRBD2,TRBJ2-4,TRBV11-2,many,CASSFSGRAAKNIQYF,TGTGCCAGCAGCTTTAGCGGGAGGGCCGCCAAAAACATTCAGTACTTC
.,TRBJ1-5,TRBV4-2,few,CASSETGTPRGQPQHF,TGTGCCAGCAGCGAAACCGGGACACCCCGGGGTCAGCCCCAGCATTTT
TRBD1,TRBJ2-1,TRBV20-1,few,CSAKSYRQGWNNEQFF,TGCAGTGCCAAATCATACCGACAGGGATGGAACAATGAGCAGTTCTTC
TRBD2,TRBJ2-3,TRBV10-3,many,CAIRGGTSGRTDTQYF,TGTGCCATCAGGGGGGGGACTAGCGGGAGAACAGATACGCAGTATTTT
.,TRBJ2-7,TRBV28,.,CATDSRYEQYF,TGTGCCACGGACTCCCGCTACGAGCAGTACTTC
TRBD1,TRBJ2-1,TRBV29-1,.,CSSGQASSYNEQFF,TGCAGCTCCGGACAGGCGAGCTCCTACAATGAGCAGTTCTTC
.,TRBJ2-5,TRBV18,few,CASPPTGNTPETQYF,TGTGCCAGCCCGCCAACAGGGAATACGCCGGAGACCCAGTACTTC
.,TRBJ2-2,TRBV12-5,many,CASGSEYTGELFF,TGTGCTAGTGGTTCTGAATACACCGGGGAGCTGTTTTTT
TRBD2,TRBJ2-1,TRBV18,few,CASSPPNSMGLAGENEQFF,TGTGCCAGCTCACCACCTAATTCGATGGGACTAGCGGGAGAGAATGAGCAGTTCTTC
.,TRBJ2-5,TRBV14,many,CASSQALARETQYF,TGTGCCAGCAGCCAGGCGCTAGCGCGGGAGACCCAGTACTTC
.,TRBJ1-2,TRBV18,.,CASSQGLQMAPDGYTF,TGTGCCAGCTCCCAAGGTCTACAAATGGCTCCGGATGGCTACACCTTC
.,TRBJ2-4,TRBV5-1,.,CASSSAGDTPGNIQYF,TGCGCCAGCAGCTCGGCGGGGGACACCCCAGGAAACATTCAGTACTTC
.,TRBJ2-7,TRBV28,.,CASRRTEQYF,TGTGCCAGCAGGCGGACCGAGCAGTACTTC
TRBD2,TRBJ2-3,TRBV20-1,many,CSARTSGSRSTDTQYF,TGCAGTGCTAGGACTAGCGGGTCAAGGAGCACAGATACGCAGTATTTT
.,TRBJ1-2,TRBV28,many,CASRTPGLVYGYTF,TGTGCCAGCAGAACTCCAGGGCTAGTATATGGCTACACCTTC